The rows below give T cell receptor beta chains drawn from one sample of a study of T cell responses to AZD1222 COVID-19 vaccine. The assay was immunoSEQ multiplex PCR, and TCRdb's table has in-frame clones only and misses some. The data show some 120,000 clones, roughly 87% seen once. The sequencing used peripheral blood, collected on day 0 of AZD1222 vaccination. The receptors here all came from an adult in good health. CDR3s include the opening cysteine and the closing phenylalanine or tryptophan. A D gene is named only where the DNA matches it firmly. Rows give clone size only sometimes, using once, few, many, or a class for an expanded clone.

TRBV19	15	-	TRBJ2-3	few	TGTGCCAGTAGCAAGTCGGTCGAGGGCACAGATACGCAGTATTTT	CASSKSVEGTDTQYF
TRBV6-5	13	TRBD1	TRBJ2-1	-	TGTGCCAGCAGGGGGACAGCTTACAATGAGCAGTTCTTC	CASRGTAYNEQFF
TRBV14	12	-	TRBJ2-1	once	TGTGCCAGCAGCCAAGATCGAGTTGAGCAGTTCTTC	CASSQDRVEQFF
TRBV5-1	13	-	TRBJ1-2	-	TGCGCCAGCAGCTTGGAGGGGTCCAGTGGCTACACCTTC	CASSLEGSSGYTF
TRBV14	12	-	TRBJ2-7	-	TGTGCCAGCAGCCAGGCTCACTACGAGCAGTACTTC	CASSQAHYEQYF
TRBV6-4	15	-	TRBJ1-5	-	TGTGCCAGCAGTGCCCAGGGCGGACCCAATCAGCCCCAGCATTTT	CASSAQGGPNQPQHF
TRBV7-2	16	-	TRBJ1-6	-	TGTGCCAGCAGCGAAAGGTCCGGGACAAATGGTTCACCCCTCCACTTT	CASSERSGTNGSPLHF
TRBV30	15	-	TRBJ1-1	-	TGTGCCTGGAGTGTACGGGCAGGAATAGTGGCTGAAGCTTTCTTT	CAWSVRAGIVAEAFF
TRBV14	15	-	TRBJ1-1	-	TGTGCCAGCAGCCAGATAACAGGCACAAACACTGAAGCTTTCTTT	CASSQITGTNTEAFF
TRBV19	15	-	TRBJ2-6	-	TGTGCCAGTAGCATTTCCGCCTCCGGGGCCAACGTCCTGACTTTC	CASSISASGANVLTF
TRBV2	14	-	TRBJ2-3	-	TGTGCCAGCAGTGGATGGGCCAGCACAGATACGCAGTATTTT	CASSGWASTDTQYF
TRBV27	15	-	TRBJ2-7	-	TGTGCCAGCAGTTTATCGTACGGGACAAACTACGAGCAGTACTTC	CASSLSYGTNYEQYF
TRBV7-2	14	-	TRBJ2-7	few	TGTGCCAGCAGCCGCTTAGGGATCCAATACGAGCAGTACTTC	CASSRLGIQYEQYF
TRBV6-5	16	-	TRBJ1-5	-	TGTGCCAGCAGTTACTCCCGAGTTAGGAGCAATCAGCCCCAGCATTTT	CASSYSRVRSNQPQHF
TRBV24-1	13	-	TRBJ2-2	-	TGTGCCACCAGTGATTCCCTCACCGGGGAGCTGTTTTTT	CATSDSLTGELFF
TRBV7-2	15	-	TRBJ1-4	-	TGTGCCAGCAGCTTAGGGTACGCTCCACTAGCAAAACTGTTTTTT	CASSLGYAPLAKLFF
TRBV25-1	15	TRBD1	TRBJ1-3	-	TGTGCCAGCAGTGCAGGACAGGGGCGCGGAAACACCATATATTTT	CASSAGQGRGNTIYF
TRBV11-3	13	-	TRBJ1-6	-	TGTGCCAGCAGCTTACAGGGTGGTTCACCCCTCCACTTT	CASSLQGGSPLHF